The present T cell receptor beta chain was sequenced within a study of blood T cell repertoires in COVID-19 (dated by TCRdb to the early 2020s). Regarding the study in general: The collaborator samples originated in the United States, Italy and Spain and spanned the acute and convalescent phases of COVID-19. The prospective study material was composed of cDNA or gDNA derived from T cells, B-cell-depleted T cells, or PBMCs. Deeply sampled blood TCRbeta repertoires from subjects exposed to, actively infected with, or recovered from COVID-19 were included in the dataset. The repertoires were released in a freely available public database meant as a resource for research on the immune response to SARS-CoV-2. The samples were drawn from two sources: the first 160 participants of the ongoing ImmuneRACE study, and 950 to 1,500 subjects contributed by 6 global collaborators. Sample metadata almost always included a de-identified subject ID, COVID-19 status, age in years and sex. Where available, HLA class I and class II types were obtained from metadata supplied by the sample provider rather than from assay-based typing. Results and caveats for the whole study, not just this receptor: How much clinical and demographic metadata was included differed by source and by participant, and the metadata was provided uncurated.

In regard to this clone: Its cognate antigen has yet to be identified. The input lacks base qualities; no much larger clone sits a single base away.

Participants in the prospective study were enrolled through a virtual design, were aged roughly 18 to 100 years, and lived in some 24 United States geographic areas. In the prospective study, cohorts were assigned on the basis of participant-reported clinical history obtained from a screening survey and a study questionnaire. Recovered participants in ImmuneRACE Cohort 3 were defined by two consecutive negative NP/OP PCR tests, clearance by a healthcare professional, or resolution of symptoms. In the prospective study, whole blood, serum and a nasopharyngeal or oropharyngeal swab were collected from each participant by mobile phlebotomists. Participants in the prospective study had the option to provide additional blood draws and questionnaires over a roughly two-month period. Prospective study blood samples were shipped either frozen or at room temperature before DNA extraction. TCRbeta CDR3 regions were amplified from genomic DNA using the immunoSEQ Assay, a bias-controlled multiplex PCR. On the authors' methods: Within the assay, amplification of reference gene primers was used to estimate how many nucleated cells each sample contained. Sequence reads were collapsed and filtered to measure the absolute abundance of every unique TCRbeta CDR3 rearrangement. Productive Simpson clonality was computed per sample as the square root of Simpson's diversity index over productive rearrangements. Entries here come from immuneACCESS through TCRdb and include only in-frame sequences with V and J called. Some clones fail to appear in such tables; in the studies checked, an unresolved V gene covers under half of the shortfall, and the cause of the remainder is unknown. The V and J calls and the clone size are those of that table, but D and trimming were determined from the DNA. In this sample the table shows around 500,000 clones, roughly 88% of which occur a single time. The ten largest clones add up to 1.5% to 2% of the sample.

This TCR was recovered from a woman aged 40-49 years who had recovered from COVID-19. Sequenced sample: PBMCs or T cells enriched from blood (not recorded which).

CDR3 reads: CASSQDLDREPYYNSPLHF. The sequence in DNA is TGCGCCAGCAGCCAAGATCTCGACAGGGAACCTTACTATAATTCACCCCTCCACTTT. This receptor chain uses TRBV4-3 and TRBJ1-6, and 7 junctional nucleotides match TRBD1. Counted from cysteine to phenylalanine, this CDR3 has 19 amino acids. Only the CDR3 region is kept as DNA, spanning 57 bases read in frame from base 1. After removal of 0 bases from V and 3 bases from J, the junction retains 11 bases not matched to a gene. CDR1 LGHNA and CDR2 YSLEER were looked up in the germline V gene.